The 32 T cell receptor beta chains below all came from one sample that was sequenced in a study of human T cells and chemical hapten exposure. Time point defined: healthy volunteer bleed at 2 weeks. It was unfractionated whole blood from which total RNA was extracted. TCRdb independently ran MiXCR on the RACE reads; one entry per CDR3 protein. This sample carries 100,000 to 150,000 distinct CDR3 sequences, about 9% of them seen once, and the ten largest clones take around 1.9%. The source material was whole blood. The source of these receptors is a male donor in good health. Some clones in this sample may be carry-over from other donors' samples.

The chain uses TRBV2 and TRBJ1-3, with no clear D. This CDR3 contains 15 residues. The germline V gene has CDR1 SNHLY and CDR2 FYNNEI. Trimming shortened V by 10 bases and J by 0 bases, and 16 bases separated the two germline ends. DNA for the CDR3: TGTGCCAACGGAGCAGACACCGACTCTGGAAACACCATATATTTT. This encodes CANGADTDSGNTIYF. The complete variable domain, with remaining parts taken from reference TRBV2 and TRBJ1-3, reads EPEVTQTPSHQVTQMGQEVILRCVPISNHLYFYWYRQILGQKVEFLVSFYNNEISEKSEIFDDQFSVERPDGSNFTLKIRSTKLEDSAMYFCANGADTDSGNTIYFGEGSWLTVV.

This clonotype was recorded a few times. CDR3 sequence (DNA): TGTGCCAGCAGCCTACAGGGATACGAGCAGTACTTC. The encoded protein is CASSLQGYEQYF. The V call is TRBV7-8, the J call TRBJ2-7, with a possible D match to TRBD1 (6 bases). The CDR3 covers 12 residues. The germline V gene has CDR1 SGHVS and CDR2 FQNEAQ. Trimming took 5 bases from V and 4 from J, leaving 9 bases between them. The whole variable domain, filled in from reference TRBV7-8 and TRBJ2-7, reads GAGVSQSPRYKVAKRGQDVALRCDPISGHVSLFWYQQALGQGPEFLTYFQNEAQLDKSGLPSDRFFAERPEGSVSTLKIQRTQQEDSAVYLCASSLQGYEQYFGPGTRLTVT.

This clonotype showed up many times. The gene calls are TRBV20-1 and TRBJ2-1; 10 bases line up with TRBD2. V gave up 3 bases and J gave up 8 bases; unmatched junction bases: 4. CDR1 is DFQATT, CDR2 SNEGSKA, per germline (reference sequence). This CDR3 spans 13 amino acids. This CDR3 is CSARGLAGDEQFF. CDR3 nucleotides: TGCAGTGCTAGGGGGCTAGCGGGAGATGAGCAGTTCTTC.

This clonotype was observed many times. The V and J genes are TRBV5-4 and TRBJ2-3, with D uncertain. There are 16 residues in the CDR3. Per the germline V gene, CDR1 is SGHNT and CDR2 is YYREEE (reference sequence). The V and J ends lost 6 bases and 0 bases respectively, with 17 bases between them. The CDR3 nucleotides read TGTGCCAGCACCCTAACGGGTGCCGCTAGCACAGATACGCAGTATTTT. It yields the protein CASTLTGAASTDTQYF.

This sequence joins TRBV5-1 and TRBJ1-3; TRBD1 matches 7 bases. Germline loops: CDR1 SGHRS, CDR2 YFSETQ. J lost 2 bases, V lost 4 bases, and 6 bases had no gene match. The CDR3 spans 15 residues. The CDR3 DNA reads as TGCGCCAGCAGCGAACAGGGGAAGGCTGGAAACACCATATATTTT. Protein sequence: CASSEQGKAGNTIYF.

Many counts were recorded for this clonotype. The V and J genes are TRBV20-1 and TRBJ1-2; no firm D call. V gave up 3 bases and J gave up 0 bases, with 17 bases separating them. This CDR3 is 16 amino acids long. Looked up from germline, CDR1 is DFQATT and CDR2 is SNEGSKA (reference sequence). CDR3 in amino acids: CSASLEGLGSNYGYTF. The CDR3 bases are TGCAGTGCTAGTTTGGAGGGCTTGGGGTCTAACTATGGCTACACCTTC.

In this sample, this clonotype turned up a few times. This chain's CDR3 is CASSLGEGWDTEAFF. The DNA for the CDR3 is TGCGCCAGCAGCTTGGGCGAGGGGTGGGACACTGAAGCTTTCTTT. V usage is TRBV5-1 and J usage is TRBJ1-1; D possibly corresponds to TRBD1 (5 bases). V dropped 0 bases and J dropped 3 bases, with 12 bases sitting between them. This CDR3 is 15 amino acids long. The germline V gene has CDR1 SGHRS and CDR2 YFSETQ.

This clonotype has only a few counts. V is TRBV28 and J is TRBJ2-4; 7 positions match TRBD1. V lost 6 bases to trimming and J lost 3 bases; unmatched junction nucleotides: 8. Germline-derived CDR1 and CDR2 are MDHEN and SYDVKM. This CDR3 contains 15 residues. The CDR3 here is CASRGGSVGKNIQYF. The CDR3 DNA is TGTGCCAGCAGAGGGGGCTCCGTCGGCAAAAACATTCAGTACTTC.

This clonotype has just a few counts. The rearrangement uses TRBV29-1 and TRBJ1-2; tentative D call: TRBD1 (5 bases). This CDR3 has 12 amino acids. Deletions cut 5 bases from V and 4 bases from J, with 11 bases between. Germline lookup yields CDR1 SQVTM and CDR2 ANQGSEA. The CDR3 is CSVQGLGYGYTF. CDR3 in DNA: TGCAGCGTTCAGGGACTTGGCTATGGCTACACCTTC.

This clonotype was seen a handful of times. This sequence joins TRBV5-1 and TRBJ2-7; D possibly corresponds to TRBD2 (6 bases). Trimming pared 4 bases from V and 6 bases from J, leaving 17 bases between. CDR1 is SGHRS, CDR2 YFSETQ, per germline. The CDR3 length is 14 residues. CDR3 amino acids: CASSPTVGGFEQYF. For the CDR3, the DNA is TGCGCCAGCAGCCCTACAGTAGGAGGGTTCGAGCAGTACTTC.

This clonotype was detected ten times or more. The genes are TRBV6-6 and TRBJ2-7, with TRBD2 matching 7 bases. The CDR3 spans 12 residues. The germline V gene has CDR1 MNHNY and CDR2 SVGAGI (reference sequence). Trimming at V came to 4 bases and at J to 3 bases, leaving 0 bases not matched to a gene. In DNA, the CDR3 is TGTGCCAGCAGTTCGGGAGGCTACGAGCAGTACTTC. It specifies CASSSGGYEQYF.

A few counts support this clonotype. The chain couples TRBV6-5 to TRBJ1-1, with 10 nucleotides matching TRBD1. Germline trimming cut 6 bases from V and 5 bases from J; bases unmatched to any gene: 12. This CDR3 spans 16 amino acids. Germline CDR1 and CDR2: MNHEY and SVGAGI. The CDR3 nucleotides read TGTGCCAGCAGCTTCCTGGACAGGGGGTTTAGAACTGAAGCTTTCTTT. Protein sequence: CASSFLDRGFRTEAFF.

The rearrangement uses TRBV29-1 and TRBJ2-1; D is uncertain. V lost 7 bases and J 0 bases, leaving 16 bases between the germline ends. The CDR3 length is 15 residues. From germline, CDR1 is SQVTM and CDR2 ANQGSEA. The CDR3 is CSAPEAWSSYNEQFF. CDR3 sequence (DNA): TGCAGCGCTCCCGAAGCGTGGAGCTCCTACAATGAGCAGTTCTTC.

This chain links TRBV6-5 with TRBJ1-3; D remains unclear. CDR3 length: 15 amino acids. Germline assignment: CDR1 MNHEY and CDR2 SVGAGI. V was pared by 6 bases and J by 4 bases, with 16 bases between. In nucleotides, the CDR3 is TGTGCCAGCAGCCCCCGGGGAGGGCTAGGAAACACCATATATTTT. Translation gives CASSPRGGLGNTIYF.

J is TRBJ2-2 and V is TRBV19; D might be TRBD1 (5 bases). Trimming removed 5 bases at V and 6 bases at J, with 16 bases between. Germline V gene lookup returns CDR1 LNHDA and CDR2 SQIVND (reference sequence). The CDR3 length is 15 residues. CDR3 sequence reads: CASSRQGSRSGELFF. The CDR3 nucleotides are TGTGCCAGTAGTCGTCAGGGCTCACGGTCCGGGGAGCTGTTTTTT.

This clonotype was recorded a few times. CDR3 bases: TGTGCCAGAGCGGTTTGGACCTCTGGGGCCAACGTCCTGACTTTC. Protein product: CARAVWTSGANVLTF. The chain combines TRBV7-9 with TRBJ2-6, with D perhaps matching TRBD2 (5 bases). The CDR3 has 15 amino acids. Trimming took off 9 bases at V and 0 bases at J, with 12 bases between the two ends. Looked up from germline, CDR1 is SEHNR and CDR2 is FQNEAQ (reference sequence).

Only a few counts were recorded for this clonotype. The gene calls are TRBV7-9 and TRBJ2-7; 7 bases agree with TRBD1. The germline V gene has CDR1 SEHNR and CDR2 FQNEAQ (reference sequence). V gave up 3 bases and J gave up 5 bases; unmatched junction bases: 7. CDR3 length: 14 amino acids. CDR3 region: CASSFRDRSNEQYF. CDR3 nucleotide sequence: TGTGCCAGCAGCTTCCGGGACAGAAGCAACGAGCAGTACTTC.

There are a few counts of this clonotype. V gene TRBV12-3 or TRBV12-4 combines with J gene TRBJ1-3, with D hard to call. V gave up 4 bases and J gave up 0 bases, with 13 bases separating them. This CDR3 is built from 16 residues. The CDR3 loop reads CASSSSASGSGNTIYF. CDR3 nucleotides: TGTGCCAGCAGTTCCTCTGCGAGCGGCTCTGGAAACACCATATATTTT.

CDR3 bases: TGTGCCAGCAGCGCCGGGACGGGTGGAGAAGCTTTCTTT. Protein product: CASSAGTGGEAFF. V usage is TRBV9 and J usage is TRBJ1-1; D perhaps matches TRBD1 (5 bases). Trimming took 3 bases from V and 8 from J, leaving 14 bases between them. The CDR3 is made up of 13 amino acids. Germline CDR1 and CDR2: SGDLS and YYNGEE.

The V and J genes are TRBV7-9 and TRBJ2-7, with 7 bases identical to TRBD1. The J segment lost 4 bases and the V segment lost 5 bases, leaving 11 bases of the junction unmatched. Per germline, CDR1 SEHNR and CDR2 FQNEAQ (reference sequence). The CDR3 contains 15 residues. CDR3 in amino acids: CASSPGQGDPYEQYF. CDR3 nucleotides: TGTGCCAGCAGCCCTGGGCAGGGGGACCCTTACGAGCAGTACTTC.

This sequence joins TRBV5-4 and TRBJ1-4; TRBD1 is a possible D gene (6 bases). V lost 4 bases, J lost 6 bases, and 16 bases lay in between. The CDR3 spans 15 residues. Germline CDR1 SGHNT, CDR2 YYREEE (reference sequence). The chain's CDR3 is CASSPRGETYEKLFF. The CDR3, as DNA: TGTGCCAGCAGCCCTAGGGGGGAGACCTATGAAAAACTGTTTTTT. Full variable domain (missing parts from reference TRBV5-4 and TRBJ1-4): ETGVTQSPTHLIKTRGQQVTLRCSSQSGHNTVSWYQQALGQGPQFIFQYYREEENGRGNFPPRFSGLQFPNYSSELNVNALELDDSALYLCASSPRGETYEKLFFGSGTQLSVL.

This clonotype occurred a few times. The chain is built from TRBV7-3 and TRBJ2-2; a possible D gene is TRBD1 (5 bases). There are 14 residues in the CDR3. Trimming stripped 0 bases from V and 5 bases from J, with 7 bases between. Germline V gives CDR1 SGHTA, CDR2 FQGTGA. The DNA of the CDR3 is TGTGCCAGCAGCTTAACCCCAGGGACCGGGGAGCTGTTTTTT. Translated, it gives CASSLTPGTGELFF.

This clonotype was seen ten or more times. This chain's CDR3 is CASSPSNRGSYEQYF. DNA for the CDR3: TGTGCCAGCAGCCCCTCAAACAGGGGGTCCTACGAGCAGTACTTC. This chain uses TRBV25-1 with TRBJ2-7; 8 bases align to TRBD1. The CDR3 totals 15 residues. Trimming removed 6 bases from V and 1 base from J; junction bases left unmatched: 8. Germline V gene sequence: CDR1 MGHDK, CDR2 SYGVNS.

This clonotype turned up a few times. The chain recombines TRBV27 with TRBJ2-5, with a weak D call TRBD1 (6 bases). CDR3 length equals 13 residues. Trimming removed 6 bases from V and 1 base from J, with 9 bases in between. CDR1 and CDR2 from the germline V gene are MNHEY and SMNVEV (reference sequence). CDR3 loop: CASSRGGQETQYF. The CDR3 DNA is TGTGCCAGCAGCAGGGGTGGCCAAGAGACCCAGTACTTC.

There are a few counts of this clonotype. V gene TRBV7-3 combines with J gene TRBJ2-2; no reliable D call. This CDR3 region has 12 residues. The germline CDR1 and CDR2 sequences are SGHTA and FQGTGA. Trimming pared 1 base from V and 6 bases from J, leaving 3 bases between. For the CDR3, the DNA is TGTGCCAGCAGCTTAAGGTCCGGGGAGCTGTTTTTT. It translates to CASSLRSGELFF.

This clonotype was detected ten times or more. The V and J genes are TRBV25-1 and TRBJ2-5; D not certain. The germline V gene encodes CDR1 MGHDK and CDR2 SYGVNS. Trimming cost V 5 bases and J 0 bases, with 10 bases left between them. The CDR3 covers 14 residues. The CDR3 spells CASSRFRDQETQYF. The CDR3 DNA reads TGTGCCAGCAGTAGGTTCCGGGACCAAGAGACCCAGTACTTC.

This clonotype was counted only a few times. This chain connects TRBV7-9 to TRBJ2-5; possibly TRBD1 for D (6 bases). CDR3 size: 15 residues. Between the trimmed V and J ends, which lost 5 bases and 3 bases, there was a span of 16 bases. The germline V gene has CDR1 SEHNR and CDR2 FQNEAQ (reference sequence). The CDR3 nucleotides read TGTGCCAGCAGCCCAAGAATGGGACAAGAAGAGACCCAGTACTTC. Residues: CASSPRMGQEETQYF.

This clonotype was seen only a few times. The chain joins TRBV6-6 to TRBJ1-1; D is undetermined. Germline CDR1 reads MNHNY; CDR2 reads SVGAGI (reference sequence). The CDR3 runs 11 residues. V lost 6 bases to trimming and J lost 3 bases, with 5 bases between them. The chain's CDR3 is CASSPDTEAFF. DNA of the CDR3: TGTGCCAGCAGCCCTGACACTGAAGCTTTCTTT.

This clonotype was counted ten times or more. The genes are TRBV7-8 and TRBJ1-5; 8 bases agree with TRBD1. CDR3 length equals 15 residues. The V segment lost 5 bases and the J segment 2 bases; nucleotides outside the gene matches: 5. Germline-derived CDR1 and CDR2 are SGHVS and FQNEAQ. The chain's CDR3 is CASSPGRGRNQPQHF. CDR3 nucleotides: TGTGCCAGCAGCCCGGGCAGGGGGCGCAATCAGCCCCAGCATTTT.

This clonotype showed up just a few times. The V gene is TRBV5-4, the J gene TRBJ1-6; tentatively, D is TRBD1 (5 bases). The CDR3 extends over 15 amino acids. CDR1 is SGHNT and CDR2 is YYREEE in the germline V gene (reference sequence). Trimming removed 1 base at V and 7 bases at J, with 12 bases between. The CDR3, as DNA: TGTGCCAGCAGCTTGCATGGGGGTCCCAATTCACCCCTCCACTTT. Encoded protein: CASSLHGGPNSPLHF.

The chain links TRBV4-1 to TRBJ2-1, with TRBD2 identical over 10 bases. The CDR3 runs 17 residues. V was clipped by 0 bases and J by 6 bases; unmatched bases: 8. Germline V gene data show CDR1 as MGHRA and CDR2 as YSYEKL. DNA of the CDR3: TGCGCCAGCAGCCAAGAAGAGGGACTAGCGCCTACCAATGAGCAGTTCTTC. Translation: CASSQEEGLAPTNEQFF.

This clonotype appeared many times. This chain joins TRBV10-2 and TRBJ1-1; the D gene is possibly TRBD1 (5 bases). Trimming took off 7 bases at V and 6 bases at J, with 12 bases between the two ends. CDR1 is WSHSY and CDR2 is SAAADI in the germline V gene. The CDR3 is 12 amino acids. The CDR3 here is CASMEGPPEAFF. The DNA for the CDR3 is TGCGCCAGCATGGAGGGGCCACCTGAAGCTTTCTTT.